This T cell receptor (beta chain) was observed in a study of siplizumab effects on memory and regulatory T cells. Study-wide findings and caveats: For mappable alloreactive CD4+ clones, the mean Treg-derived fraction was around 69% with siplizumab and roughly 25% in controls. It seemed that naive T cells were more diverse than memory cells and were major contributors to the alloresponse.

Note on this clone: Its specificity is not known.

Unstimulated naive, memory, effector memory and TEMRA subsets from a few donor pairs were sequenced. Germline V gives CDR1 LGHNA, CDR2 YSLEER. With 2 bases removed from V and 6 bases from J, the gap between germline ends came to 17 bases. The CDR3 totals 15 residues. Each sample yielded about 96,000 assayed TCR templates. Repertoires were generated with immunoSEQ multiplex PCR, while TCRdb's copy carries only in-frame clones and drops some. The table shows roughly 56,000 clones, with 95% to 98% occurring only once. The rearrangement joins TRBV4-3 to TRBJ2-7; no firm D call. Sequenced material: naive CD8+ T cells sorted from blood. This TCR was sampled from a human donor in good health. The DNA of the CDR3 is TGCGCCAGCAGCCAAAGAACCGCAAGTGCTCTCGAGCAGTACTTC. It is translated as CASSQRTASALEQYF.